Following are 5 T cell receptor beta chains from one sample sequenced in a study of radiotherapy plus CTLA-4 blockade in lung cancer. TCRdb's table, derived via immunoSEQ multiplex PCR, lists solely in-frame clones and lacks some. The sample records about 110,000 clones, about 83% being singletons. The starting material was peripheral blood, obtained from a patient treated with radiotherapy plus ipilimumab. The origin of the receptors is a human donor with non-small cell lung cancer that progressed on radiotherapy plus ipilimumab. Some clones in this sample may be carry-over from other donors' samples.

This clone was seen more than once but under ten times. The CDR3 DNA follows: TGCGCCAGCAGCTTGGAAGGGACAGGCAATCAGCCCCAGCATTTT. Protein: CASSLEGTGNQPQHF. The chain is built from TRBV5-1 and TRBJ1-5; 7 bases match TRBD1. Germline V gene sequence: CDR1 SGHRS, CDR2 YFSETQ. The ends lost 0 bases at V and 2 bases at J; junction bases unmatched: 2. The CDR3 has 15 residues.

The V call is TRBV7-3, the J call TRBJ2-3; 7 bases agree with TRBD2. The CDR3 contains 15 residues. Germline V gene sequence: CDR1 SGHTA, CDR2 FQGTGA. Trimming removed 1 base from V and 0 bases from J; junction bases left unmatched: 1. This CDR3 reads CASSLRAGSTDTQYF. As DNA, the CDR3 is TGTGCCAGCAGCTTAAGAGCGGGGAGCACAGATACGCAGTATTTT.

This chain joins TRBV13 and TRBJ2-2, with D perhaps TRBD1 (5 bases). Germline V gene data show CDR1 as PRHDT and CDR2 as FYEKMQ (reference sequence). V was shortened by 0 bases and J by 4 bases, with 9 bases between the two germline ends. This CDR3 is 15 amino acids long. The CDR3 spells CASSLGGHSTGELFF. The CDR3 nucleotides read TGTGCCAGCAGCTTAGGCGGACATTCCACCGGGGAGCTGTTTTTT.

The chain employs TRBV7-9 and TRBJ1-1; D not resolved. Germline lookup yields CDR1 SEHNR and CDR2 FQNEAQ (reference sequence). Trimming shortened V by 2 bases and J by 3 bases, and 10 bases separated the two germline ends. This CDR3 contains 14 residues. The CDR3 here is CASSLKGKHTEAFF. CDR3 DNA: TGTGCCAGCAGCTTAAAGGGTAAACACACTGAAGCTTTCTTT.

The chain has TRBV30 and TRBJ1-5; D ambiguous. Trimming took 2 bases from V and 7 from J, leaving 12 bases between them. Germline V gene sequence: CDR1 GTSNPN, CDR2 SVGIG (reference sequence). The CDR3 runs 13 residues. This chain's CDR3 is CAWSRVLDQPQHF. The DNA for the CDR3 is TGTGCCTGGAGTAGGGTCTTAGACCAGCCCCAGCATTTT.